The 30 T cell receptor beta chains in this list originate from one sample, sequenced in a study of blood T cells in healthy people across ages. The use of a sample-barcoded 5' primer and a J-beta primer mix characterized a second PCR of roughly 6 to 12 cycles. TCRdb re-called the 5' RACE reads through MiXCR, storing one row per CDR3 protein. This table has roughly 1,700,000 distinct CDR3 sequences, approximately 28% appearing once. Sequencing was carried out using blood. These receptor sequences come from a woman aged 25 to 39 in good health.

The table lists this clonotype with a few counts. The V gene is TRBV15, the J gene TRBJ2-1, with D perhaps matching TRBD2 (6 bases). The CDR3 covers 17 residues. The V and J ends lost 0 bases and 2 bases respectively, with 14 bases between them. CDR1 and CDR2 (germline): LNHNV, YYDKDF (reference sequence). The chain's CDR3 is CATSREEAGKAYNEQFF. DNA of the CDR3: TGTGCCACCAGCAGAGAGGAGGCGGGGAAAGCCTACAATGAGCAGTTCTTC. The full variable domain, with the rest looked up from reference TRBV15 and TRBJ2-1, is DAMVIQNPRYQVTQFGKPVTLSCSQTLNHNVMYWYQQKSSQAPKLLFHYYDKDFNNEADTPDNFQSRRPNTSFCFLDIRSPGLGDTAMYLCATSREEAGKAYNEQFFGPGTRLTVL.

This clonotype has more than one count but fewer than ten. The chain couples TRBV7-3 to TRBJ2-1; maybe TRBD1 (6 bases). This CDR3 contains 14 residues. Germline CDR1 reads SGHTA; CDR2 reads FQGTGA. V was cut by 4 bases and J by 9 bases, with 16 bases left in between. CDR3 bases: TGTGCCAGCAGCTGGAACGGCCAGGGGTTTGAGCAGTTCTTC. Its translation is CASSWNGQGFEQFF.

The chain recombines TRBV27 with TRBJ2-5, with TRBD2 identical over 7 bases. V lost 6 bases to trimming and J lost 11 bases; unmatched junction nucleotides: 18. The CDR3 is made up of 15 amino acids. CDR1 and CDR2 from the germline V gene are MNHEY and SMNVEV (reference sequence). The CDR3 reads CASRAPGGAYSKQYF. Written as DNA, the CDR3 is TGTGCCAGCAGGGCCCCGGGGGGAGCCTACAGTAAGCAGTACTTC.

V and J are TRBV7-2 and TRBJ2-3, with D tentatively TRBD2 (6 bases). The germline CDR1 and CDR2 sequences are SGHTA and FQGNSA. CDR3 size: 16 residues. V dropped 4 bases and J dropped 1 base, with 15 bases sitting between them. This chain's CDR3 is CASSSQTRLRTDTQYF. The CDR3 coding sequence is TGTGCCAGCAGCTCACAGACTAGGCTCCGCACAGATACGCAGTATTTT.

This clonotype has just a few counts. This may come from a read error, since a much larger clone is one base off. The chain uses TRBV28 and TRBJ2-2; D is unclear. This CDR3 contains 13 residues. Trimming removed 1 base from V and 2 bases from J, with 2 bases in between. Germline loops: CDR1 MDHEN, CDR2 SYDVKM. The CDR3 reads CASSLFNTGELFF. DNA of the CDR3: TGTGCCAGCAGTTTATTCAACACCGGGGAGCTGTTTTTT.

V usage is TRBV30 and J usage is TRBJ2-7; TRBD2 matches 12 bases. Looked up from germline, CDR1 is GTSNPN and CDR2 is SVGIG (reference sequence). This CDR3 spans 14 amino acids. Germline trimming cut 2 bases from V and 7 bases from J; bases unmatched to any gene: 6. In DNA form, the CDR3 reads TGTGCCTGGAGTCACCAAGGACTAGCGGGAGAGCAGTACTTC. This codes for CAWSHQGLAGEQYF.

The chain links TRBV2 to TRBJ2-4, with TRBD2 matching over 8 bases. The junction had 18 bases not matched to a gene; V was cut back by 7 bases and J by 13 bases. The CDR3 length is 15 residues. Germline CDR1 is SNHLY and CDR2 is FYNNEI. CDR3 sequence reads: CASTSGLAPYNEQYF. The CDR3 DNA follows: TGTGCCAGCACCTCAGGACTAGCACCATACAATGAGCAGTACTTC.

This clonotype was counted at least ten times. The V gene is TRBV20-1, the J gene TRBJ2-1, with 11 positions matching TRBD2. The CDR3 runs 15 residues. Germline V gene lookup returns CDR1 DFQATT and CDR2 SNEGSKA (reference sequence). The V segment lost 3 bases and the J segment 4 bases; nucleotides outside the gene matches: 5. CDR3 amino acids: CSARGLAGGYNEQFF. As DNA, the CDR3 is TGCAGTGCTAGGGGGCTAGCGGGGGGATACAATGAGCAGTTCTTC.

This clonotype has a handful of counts. The V gene is TRBV2, the J gene TRBJ1-1; D is undetermined. This CDR3 region has 12 residues. The germline gives CDR1 SNHLY, CDR2 FYNNEI. The V gene lost 7 bases and the J gene lost 4 bases, with 10 bases spanning the gap. The CDR3 loop reads CASNAGSTEAFF. The CDR3 DNA reads as TGTGCCAGCAACGCTGGGAGCACTGAAGCTTTCTTT.

This clonotype appeared many times. The chain links TRBV5-1 to TRBJ2-7; TRBD1 agrees at 10 bases. This CDR3 has 14 amino acids. Germline lookup yields CDR1 SGHRS and CDR2 YFSETQ. The J segment lost 2 bases and the V segment lost 3 bases, leaving 2 bases of the junction unmatched. CDR3 in DNA: TGCGCCAGCAGCTCGGGACAGGGGACCTACGAGCAGTACTTC. Protein sequence: CASSSGQGTYEQYF.

V usage is TRBV9 and J usage is TRBJ2-3; TRBD2 agrees at 9 bases. Losses at the gene ends were 1 base for V and 0 bases for J; bases not matched to a gene: 18. This CDR3 spans 21 amino acids. Germline V CDR1 and CDR2: SGDLS, YYNGEE. The CDR3 coding sequence is TGTGCCAGCAGCGTATCTTCATCTGGGACTAGCTGTTCGTTCAGCACAGATACGCAGTATTTT. Translated, it gives CASSVSSSGTSCSFSTDTQYF.

Only a few counts were recorded for this clonotype. DNA of the CDR3: TGTGCCAGCAGCCAAATCACGGAACACAACTACGAGCAGTACTTC. Protein product: CASSQITEHNYEQYF. This chain connects TRBV7-9 to TRBJ2-7; D is undetermined. CDR1 is SEHNR and CDR2 is FQNEAQ in the germline V gene (reference sequence). This CDR3 has 15 amino acids. V gave up 5 bases and J gave up 3 bases, with 17 bases separating them. The variable domain in full, completed from reference TRBV7-9 and TRBJ2-7, reads DTGVSQNPRHKITKRGQNVTFRCDPISEHNRLYWYRQTLGQGPEFLTYFQNEAQLEKSRLLSDRFSAERPKGSFSTLEIQRTEQGDSAMYLCASSQITEHNYEQYFGPGTRLTVT.

The chain is built from TRBV2 and TRBJ1-5; D call uncertain. The germline gives CDR1 SNHLY, CDR2 FYNNEI. CDR3 length equals 15 residues. V dropped 8 bases and J dropped 0 bases, with 14 bases sitting between them. CDR3 sequence reads: CASRPPGNSNQPQHF. The DNA for the CDR3 is TGTGCCAGCCGACCCCCGGGTAATAGCAATCAGCCCCAGCATTTT.

This clonotype appeared a few times. This CDR3 is CASKMVGGSSGANVLTF. The CDR3 DNA sequence: TGCGCCAGCAAGATGGTAGGGGGCTCGTCTGGGGCCAACGTCCTGACTTTC. The chain employs TRBV4-1 and TRBJ2-6, with 7 bases that match TRBD1. There are 17 residues in the CDR3. V lost 7 bases, J lost 1 base, and 10 bases stayed unmatched. CDR1 is MGHRA, CDR2 YSYEKL, per germline.

About this clonotype: One end of the junction does not line up with germline, which may come from a read error. V usage is TRBV2 and J usage is TRBJ2-1; 7 positions agree with TRBD2. This CDR3 contains 13 residues. Germline lookup yields CDR1 SNHLY and CDR2 FYNNEI. The CDR3: CATSRDYENEQFF. The CDR3 DNA is TGTGCCACCAGCAGGGACTACGAAAATGAACAGTTCTTC.

The table lists this clonotype with many counts. The chain is built from TRBV3-1 and TRBJ1-2; 9 nucleotides match TRBD1. V was clipped by 6 bases and J by 7 bases; unmatched bases: 6. Germline-derived CDR1 and CDR2 are LGHDT and YNNKEL (reference sequence). The CDR3 loop spans 13 amino acids. CDR3 protein: CASRRDRVGGYTF. CDR3 bases: TGTGCCAGCAGGCGGGACAGGGTCGGTGGCTACACCTTC.

The CDR3 coding sequence is TGTGCCACCAGCCCCCCTCCATCTAGCGGGGCAGGCGGGGAGCTGTTTTTT. This encodes CATSPPPSSGAGGELFF. The V gene is TRBV15, the J gene TRBJ2-2, with 9 bases matching TRBD2. CDR3 size: 17 residues. The V segment lost 5 bases and the J segment 7 bases; nucleotides outside the gene matches: 14. The V gene's germline CDR1 is LNHNV and CDR2 YYDKDF (reference sequence).

This clonotype was seen more than once but under ten times. The V gene is TRBV13, the J gene TRBJ2-5; 7 bases match TRBD1. J gave up 4 bases and V 5 bases, and 4 bases lay outside the gene matches. The CDR3 contains 13 residues. CDR1 is PRHDT and CDR2 is FYEKMQ in the germline V gene (reference sequence). CDR3 sequence (DNA): TGTGCCAGCAGCGGGGGACAGAGAGAGACCCAGTACTTC. Translating it yields CASSGGQRETQYF.

In its sample, this clonotype was seen a few times. V and J are TRBV3-1 and TRBJ2-5, with D possibly being TRBD1 (6 bases). Trimming took 0 bases from V and 5 from J, leaving 13 bases between them. This CDR3 has 15 amino acids. From germline, CDR1 is LGHDT and CDR2 YNNKEL (reference sequence). The CDR3, as DNA: TGTGCCAGCAGCCAAGATATGGGCAGGGGCGAGACCCAGTACTTC. This codes for CASSQDMGRGETQYF.

This clonotype was picked up one time. This chain connects TRBV20-1 to TRBJ1-6, with D perhaps TRBD1 (5 bases). The germline V gene encodes CDR1 DFQATT and CDR2 SNEGSKA (reference sequence). The CDR3 covers 13 residues. Trimming pared 6 bases from V and 9 bases from J, leaving 15 bases between. CDR3 protein: CSAWDGGGSPLHF. The CDR3 nucleotides read TGCAGTGCCTGGGACGGCGGGGGTTCACCCCTCCACTTT.

The rearrangement links TRBV10-3 to TRBJ2-7; 9 nucleotides line up with TRBD1. In germline, CDR1 is ENHRY, CDR2 SYGVKD. The CDR3 extends over 14 amino acids. The junction had 12 bases not matched to a gene; V was cut back by 8 bases and J by 7 bases. CDR3 amino acids: CAIGDRVNTLEQYF. CDR3 DNA sequence: TGTGCCATCGGGGACAGGGTAAACACCTTAGAGCAGTACTTC.

This clonotype has only a few counts. The CDR3 is CASSYRESHEQYF. CDR3 nucleotides: TGTGCCAGCAGTTATCGGGAGAGTCACGAGCAGTACTTC. The chain employs TRBV27 and TRBJ2-7; weak D call: TRBD2 (6 bases). Germline loops: CDR1 MNHEY, CDR2 SMNVEV (reference sequence). V was clipped by 4 bases and J by 5 bases, with 12 bases between them. This CDR3 spans 13 amino acids.

This clonotype was counted a few times. The chain employs TRBV14 and TRBJ2-2; possibly TRBD1 for D (6 bases). This CDR3 contains 16 residues. V lost 1 base and J lost 0, with 9 bases in between. From germline, CDR1 is SGHDN and CDR2 FVKESK. Here the CDR3 DNA reads TGTGCCAGCAGCCAAGTGTCAGGGGCGAACACCGGGGAGCTGTTTTTT. Protein sequence: CASSQVSGANTGELFF.

This clonotype has a handful of counts. The chain uses TRBV28 and TRBJ1-6, with unresolved D. Germline V gives CDR1 MDHEN, CDR2 SYDVKM. CDR3 size: 14 residues. Trimming removed 6 bases at V and 10 bases at J, with 16 bases between. CDR3 region: CASRPGLQYSPLHF. As DNA, the CDR3 is TGTGCCAGCAGGCCGGGTCTTCAATACTCACCCCTCCACTTT.

This clonotype was observed many times. The genes are TRBV9 and TRBJ2-7; 10 bases fit TRBD2. Germline V lookup: CDR1 SGDLS, CDR2 YYNGEE. V gave up 5 bases and J gave up 3 bases; unmatched junction bases: 11. This CDR3 contains 16 residues. In DNA form, the CDR3 reads TGTGCCAGCAGTCCGGTAGTAGCGGGAGGCATCTACGAGCAGTACTTC. Protein: CASSPVVAGGIYEQYF.

This clonotype was counted many times. The chain links TRBV5-1 to TRBJ1-2, with D tentatively TRBD1 (5 bases). V lost 0 bases to trimming and J lost 6 bases, with 12 bases between them. The CDR3 length is 14 residues. Germline loops: CDR1 SGHRS, CDR2 YFSETQ. CDR3 DNA: TGCGCCAGCAGCTTGGAACAGGTTGACGATGGCTACACCTTC. Amino acid sequence: CASSLEQVDDGYTF.

In regard to this clonotype: Its ends do not fully match the called genes, so a read error is possible. This sequence joins TRBV9 and TRBJ1-6; D possibly corresponds to TRBD1 (6 bases). The CDR3 has 16 residues. Germline V gives CDR1 SGDLS, CDR2 YYNGEE. The CDR3 is CTSSLGGHEYNSPLHF. CDR3 coding DNA: TGTACCAGCAGCTTAGGGGGACACGAGTATAATTCACCCCTCCACTTT.

The chain combines TRBV12-3 or TRBV12-4 with TRBJ1-5, with a tentative D call TRBD1 (5 bases). The CDR3 length is 14 residues. The germline V and J ends were trimmed by 6 bases and 5 bases, with 14 bases remaining between them. The CDR3 region has the DNA TGTGCCAGCAGCTCTACAATCAGGGATCAGCCCCAGCATTTT. Translating it yields CASSSTIRDQPQHF.

This clonotype was detected only a few times. The V call is TRBV24-1, the J call TRBJ2-1; D is possibly TRBD1 (6 bases). Trimming stripped 7 bases from V and 4 bases from J, with 10 bases between. From germline, CDR1 is KGHDR and CDR2 SFDVKD. This CDR3 region has 13 residues. The CDR3 is CATRGTNYNEQFF. DNA of the CDR3: TGTGCCACCAGAGGGACAAATTACAATGAGCAGTTCTTC.

Concerning this clonotype: A much larger clone lies a single base off, so this may be a read error. The V and J genes are TRBV29-1 and TRBJ2-1; D not resolved. CDR1 is SQVTM, CDR2 ANQGSEA, per germline. Trimming took 7 bases from V and 4 from J, leaving 17 bases between them. The CDR3 is 14 amino acids. The CDR3 sequence is CSAHNGLPYNEQFF. DNA of the CDR3: TGCAGCGCCCACAACGGCCTACCTTACAATGAGCAGTTCTTC.